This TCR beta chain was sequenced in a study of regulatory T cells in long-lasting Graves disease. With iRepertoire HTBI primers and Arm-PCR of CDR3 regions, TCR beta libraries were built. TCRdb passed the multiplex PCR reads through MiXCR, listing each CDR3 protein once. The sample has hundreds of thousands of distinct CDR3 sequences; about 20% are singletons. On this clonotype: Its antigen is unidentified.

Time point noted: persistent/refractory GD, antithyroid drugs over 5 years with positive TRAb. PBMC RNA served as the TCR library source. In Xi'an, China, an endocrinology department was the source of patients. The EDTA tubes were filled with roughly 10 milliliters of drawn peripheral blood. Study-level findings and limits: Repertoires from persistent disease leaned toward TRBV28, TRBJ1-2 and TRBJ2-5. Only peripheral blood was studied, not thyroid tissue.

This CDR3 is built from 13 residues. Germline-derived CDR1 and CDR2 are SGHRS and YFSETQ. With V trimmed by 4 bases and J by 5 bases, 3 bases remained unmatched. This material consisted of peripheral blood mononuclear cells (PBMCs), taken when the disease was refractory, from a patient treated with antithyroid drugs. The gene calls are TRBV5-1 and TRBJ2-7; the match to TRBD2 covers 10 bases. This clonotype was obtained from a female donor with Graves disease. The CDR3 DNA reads TGCGCCAGCAGCCCTAGCGGGAGCAACGAGCAGTACTTC. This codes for CASSPSGSNEQYF.